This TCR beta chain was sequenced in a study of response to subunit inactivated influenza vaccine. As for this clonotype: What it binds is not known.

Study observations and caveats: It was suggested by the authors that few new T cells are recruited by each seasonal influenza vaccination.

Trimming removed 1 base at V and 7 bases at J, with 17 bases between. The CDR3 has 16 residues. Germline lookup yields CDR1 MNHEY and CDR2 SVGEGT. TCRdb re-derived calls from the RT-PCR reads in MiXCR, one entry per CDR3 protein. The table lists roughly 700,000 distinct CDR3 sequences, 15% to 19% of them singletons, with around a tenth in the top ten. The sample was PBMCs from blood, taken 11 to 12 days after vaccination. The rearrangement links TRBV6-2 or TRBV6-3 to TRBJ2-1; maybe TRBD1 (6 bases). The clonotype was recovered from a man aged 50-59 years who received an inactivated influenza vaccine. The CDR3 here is CASSYLLGHSSNEQFF. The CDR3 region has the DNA TGTGCCAGCAGTTACTTGCTGGGACATAGCTCAAATGAGCAGTTCTTC.